This T cell receptor (beta chain) is from a study of blood T cell repertoires in COVID-19. Study-wide context: The origin of the acute and convalescent COVID-19 samples was the United States, Italy and Spain. PBMCs, B-cell-depleted T cells, or T cells were the source of the cDNA or gDNA that made up the material.

V was clipped by 1 base and J by 12 bases, with 21 bases between them. Germline V CDR1 and CDR2: LGHDT, YNNKEL (reference sequence). This CDR3 contains 15 residues. This table comes from immunoSEQ multiplex PCR, and its TCRdb copy is limited to in-frame clones, with some not included. The sample contains some 150,000 clones, approximately 88% of which appear only once. The V call is TRBV3-1 (or the pseudogene TRBV3-2), the J call TRBJ2-5; weak D call: TRBD2 (6 bases). This clonotype was obtained from a human donor in a cohort sampled during active COVID-19. The sequencing input was peripheral blood. CDR3 region: CASSQGPNLSGRKYF. CDR3 DNA: TGTGCCAGCAGCCAAGGGCCAAATCTGAGCGGGCGAAAGTACTTC.